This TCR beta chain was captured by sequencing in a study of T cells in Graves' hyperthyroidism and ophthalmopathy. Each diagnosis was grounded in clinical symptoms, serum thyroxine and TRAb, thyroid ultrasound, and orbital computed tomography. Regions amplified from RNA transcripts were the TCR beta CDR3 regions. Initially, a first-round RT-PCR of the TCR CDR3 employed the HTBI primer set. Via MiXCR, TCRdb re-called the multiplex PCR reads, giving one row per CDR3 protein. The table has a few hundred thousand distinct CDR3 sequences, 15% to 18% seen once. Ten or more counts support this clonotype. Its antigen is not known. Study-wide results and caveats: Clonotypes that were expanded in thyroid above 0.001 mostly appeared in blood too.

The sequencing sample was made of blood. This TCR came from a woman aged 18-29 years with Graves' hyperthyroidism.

The CDR3 loop is CASSPAARGLAGEMSSYNEQFF. The CDR3, as DNA: TGTGCCAGCAGTCCCGCCGCCCGGGGACTAGCGGGAGAGATGAGCTCCTACAATGAGCAGTTCTTC. The genes are TRBV12-3 or TRBV12-4 and TRBJ2-1; 14 nucleotides line up with TRBD2. This CDR3 is built from 22 residues. The V segment lost 5 bases and the J segment 0 bases; nucleotides outside the gene matches: 18.